The T cell receptor beta chain described here comes from a study of human T cells and chemical hapten exposure. J was trimmed by 5 bases and V by 6 bases; bases with no gene match: 9. This CDR3 contains 14 residues. Per the germline V gene, CDR1 is KGHSH and CDR2 is LQKENI. Regarding time point: pre-sensitization, week 0. Treatment noted: therapeutic diphenylcyclopropenone sensitization with weekly scalp DPC. MiXCR was run by TCRdb on the RACE reads, yielding one entry per CDR3 protein. Among some 200,000 distinct CDR3 sequences, around 30% were seen once, and the ten largest hold less than 3%. The receptor was derived from a woman aged 25 to 39 with alopecia areata. Some clones in this sample may be carry-over from other donors' samples. Sequenced material: whole blood, taken in connection with sensitization to the hapten diphenylcyclopropenone (DPC). V usage is TRBV18 and J usage is TRBJ1-1; 7 bases align to TRBD1. The DNA of the CDR3 is TGTGCCAGCTCGCAGACAGGGCGGGAAACTGAAGCTTTCTTT. Translated, it gives CASSQTGRETEAFF.